The 8 T cell receptor beta chains reported below all come from one sample, sequenced in a study of radiotherapy plus CTLA-4 blockade in lung cancer (dated by TCRdb to 2016 to 2019). Library construction relied on the immunoSEQ multiplex PCR assay. In TCRdb, the immuneACCESS table is reduced to in-frame sequences with V and J assigned. These tables do not hold every clone; where another copy was compared, an unresolved V gene accounts for under half, and the others remain unexplained. The sample table lists 25,000 to 35,000 clones, roughly four fifths of them with a count of one. Under 30% of the sample rests with the top ten. Here the sequenced sample was peripheral blood, taken from a patient treated with radiotherapy plus ipilimumab. These receptors were collected from a human donor with non-small cell lung cancer that progressed on radiotherapy plus ipilimumab.

This clone was seen a handful of times. CDR3 nucleotides: TGTGCCAGCAGTGTCGGACAGGGTAGCACTGAAGCTTTCTTT. This codes for CASSVGQGSTEAFF. The rearrangement joins TRBV6-1 to TRBJ1-1; 8 positions agree with TRBD1. Germline loops: CDR1 MNHNS, CDR2 SASEGT. The J segment lost 4 bases and the V segment lost 4 bases, leaving 5 bases of the junction unmatched. The CDR3 totals 14 residues.

The V gene is TRBV6-1, the J gene TRBJ1-1; D not resolved. The CDR3 loop spans 14 amino acids. The germline V gene encodes CDR1 MNHNS and CDR2 SASEGT. Between the trimmed V and J ends, which lost 1 base and 3 bases, there was a span of 9 bases. The CDR3 loop reads CASSEVAGDTEAFF. The CDR3 DNA sequence: TGTGCCAGCAGTGAAGTAGCCGGGGACACTGAAGCTTTCTTT.

V gene TRBV7-9 combines with J gene TRBJ2-1; no definite D call. The V and J ends lost 1 base and 1 base respectively, with 5 bases between them. This CDR3 comprises 14 residues. CDR1 is SEHNR and CDR2 is FQNEAQ in the germline V gene (reference sequence). The CDR3 spells CASSLGVSYNEQFF. CDR3 DNA sequence: TGTGCCAGCAGCTTAGGAGTGTCCTACAATGAGCAGTTCTTC.

The CDR3 spells CASSGGTSGGLVGQYF. The CDR3 DNA reads TGCGCCAGCAGCGGCGGGACTAGCGGGGGCCTGGTAGGGCAGTACTTC. This chain connects TRBV5-1 to TRBJ2-7; TRBD2 aligns across 14 bases. The V and J ends lost 4 bases and 9 bases, in that order; junction bases with no gene match: 12. The CDR3 is made up of 16 amino acids. Germline assignment: CDR1 SGHRS and CDR2 YFSETQ.

The rearrangement uses TRBV14 and TRBJ2-5; a weak D match, TRBD2 (6 bases). The CDR3 is 13 amino acids. CDR1 and CDR2 (germline): SGHDN, FVKESK. V shed 1 base and J shed 7 bases, with 10 bases lying between them. Here the CDR3 reads CASSQGTTGTQYF. DNA of the CDR3: TGTGCCAGCAGCCAAGGGACTACCGGGACCCAGTACTTC. Variable domain in full (rest from reference TRBV14 and TRBJ2-5): EAGVTQFPSHSVIEKGQTVTLRCDPISGHDNLYWYRRVMGKEIKFLLHFVKESKQDESGMPNNRFLAERTGGTYSTLKVQPAELEDSGVYFCASSQGTTGTQYFGPGTRLLVL.

The chain is built from TRBV7-2 and TRBJ2-1; 7 nucleotides match TRBD1. V dropped 5 bases and J dropped 5; count of bases not matched to a gene: 6. From germline, CDR1 is SGHTA and CDR2 FQGNSA. The CDR3 is made up of 14 amino acids. In DNA, the CDR3 is TGTGCCAGCAGCCCCACAGGGGTACACAATGAGCAGTTCTTC. It translates to CASSPTGVHNEQFF.

The chain links TRBV9 to TRBJ2-3, with 9 bases matching TRBD2. V was clipped by 2 bases and J by 8 bases; unmatched bases: 3. The germline CDR1 and CDR2 sequences are SGDLS and YYNGEE. The CDR3 extends over 13 amino acids. The CDR3, as DNA: TGTGCCAGCAGCGTTCCTAGCGGGGTTACGCAGTATTTT. It specifies CASSVPSGVTQYF. The whole variable domain, filled in from reference TRBV9 and TRBJ2-3, reads DSGVTQTPKHLITATGQRVTLRCSPRSGDLSVYWYQQSLDQGLQFLIQYYNGEERAKGNILERFSAQQFPDLHSELNLSSLELGDSALYFCASSVPSGVTQYFGPGTRLTVL.

This sequence joins TRBV4-3 and TRBJ2-1, with D possibly being TRBD1 (5 bases). The germline CDR1 and CDR2 sequences are LGHNA and YSLEER. V was shortened by 0 bases and J by 5 bases, with 5 bases between the two germline ends. CDR3 length: 13 amino acids. In nucleotides, the CDR3 is TGCGCCAGCAGCCAAGAGACAGACAATGAGCAGTTCTTC. Translating gives CASSQETDNEQFF.